This entry lists 23 T cell receptor beta chains sequenced from one sample in a study of siplizumab effects on memory and regulatory T cells. Clones were read by immunoSEQ multiplex PCR, and TCRdb kept only the in-frame ones, dropping some. The repertoire holds tens of thousands of clones, approximately 93% seen once, with roughly 7.1% in the top ten. The sequenced sample was CD8+ T cells sorted from blood. These receptors all stem from a human donor in good health.

This clone was detected only once. The rearrangement joins TRBV9 to TRBJ2-1, with 10 positions matching TRBD1. Germline V CDR1 and CDR2: SGDLS, YYNGEE. There are 20 residues in the CDR3. Trimming took 5 bases from V and 5 from J; bases not matched to a gene: 22. The CDR3 protein is CASRTPPWDRGTSLHNEQFF. CDR3 nucleotide sequence: TGTGCCAGCAGGACCCCCCCCTGGGACAGGGGTACTAGCCTCCACAATGAGCAGTTCTTC.

The chain couples TRBV7-3 to TRBJ2-1, with D possibly matching TRBD2 (5 bases). The germline V gene encodes CDR1 SGHTA and CDR2 FQGTGA. The length of the CDR3 is 16 residues. With 0 bases removed from V and 0 bases from J, the gap between germline ends came to 9 bases. CDR3 sequence reads: CASSLTLGSSYNEQFF. The DNA of the CDR3 is TGTGCCAGCAGCTTAACATTGGGGAGCTCCTACAATGAGCAGTTCTTC.

The chain has TRBV4-1 and TRBJ1-2; D gene unclear. Trimming took 0 bases from V and 3 from J, leaving 11 bases between them. Germline V gene sequence: CDR1 MGHRA, CDR2 YSYEKL. The CDR3 loop spans 15 amino acids. The DNA of the CDR3 is TGCGCCAGCAGCCAAGAACGCGTACTGGACTATGGCTACACCTTC. Its protein is CASSQERVLDYGYTF.

This clone was seen once. The chain has TRBV4-1 and TRBJ1-1, with TRBD1 identical over 7 bases. CDR3 length equals 13 residues. Germline values: CDR1 MGHRA, CDR2 YSYEKL. V lost 3 bases, J lost 3 bases, and 1 base stayed unmatched. CDR3 protein: CASSQTGYTEAFF. CDR3 DNA: TGCGCCAGCAGCCAGACAGGGTACACTGAAGCTTTCTTT.

V gene TRBV13 combines with J gene TRBJ1-6, with D perhaps matching TRBD1 (5 bases). The CDR3 covers 17 residues. In germline, CDR1 is PRHDT, CDR2 FYEKMQ (reference sequence). Trimming shortened V by 3 bases and J by 5 bases, and 17 bases separated the two germline ends. The CDR3 region has the DNA TGTGCCAGCAGCTTGGGGCAATTGGGTTGGCATAATTCACCCCTCCACTTT. Protein product: CASSLGQLGWHNSPLHF.

The rearrangement uses TRBV6-1 and TRBJ2-7; 8 bases are shared with TRBD2. The length of the CDR3 is 15 residues. Germline trimming cut 2 bases from V and 3 bases from J; bases unmatched to any gene: 6. Germline CDR1 and CDR2: MNHNS and SASEGT. The CDR3 loop reads CASSEFSGELYEQYF. CDR3 coding DNA: TGTGCCAGCAGTGAATTTAGCGGGGAGCTCTACGAGCAGTACTTC.

The chain employs TRBV7-9 and TRBJ2-1, with a tentative D call TRBD2 (5 bases). The germline CDR1 and CDR2 sequences are SEHNR and FQNEAQ (reference sequence). Between the trimmed V and J ends, which lost 2 bases and 12 bases, there was a span of 11 bases. CDR3 length equals 12 residues. CDR3 sequence: CASSLSGRMQFF. CDR3 DNA: TGTGCCAGCAGCTTAAGTGGGAGAATGCAGTTCTTC. Supplemented by reference TRBV7-9 and TRBJ2-1, the full variable domain reads DTGVSQNPRHKITKRGQNVTFRCDPISEHNRLYWYRQTLGQGPEFLTYFQNEAQLEKSRLLSDRFSAERPKGSFSTLEIQRTEQGDSAMYLCASSLSGRMQFFGPGTRLTVL.

This chain links TRBV6-5 with TRBJ1-2, with D perhaps TRBD1 (5 bases). Trimming pared 8 bases from V and 3 bases from J, leaving 16 bases between. CDR1 and CDR2 (germline): MNHEY, SVGAGI. The CDR3 has 14 amino acids. CDR3 loop: CASGPLGVHYGYTF. The CDR3 coding sequence is TGTGCCAGCGGACCGTTGGGGGTCCACTATGGCTACACCTTC.

This chain links TRBV5-8 with TRBJ1-1; 7 bases agree with TRBD1. Germline loops: CDR1 SGHTS, CDR2 YDEGEE. Trimming at V came to 4 bases and at J to 0 bases, leaving 12 bases not matched to a gene. The CDR3 spans 17 residues. The CDR3 protein is CASSRLTTGPMNTEAFF. The CDR3 nucleotides read TGTGCCAGCAGCCGTCTCACGACAGGGCCAATGAACACTGAAGCTTTCTTT.

The V and J genes are TRBV9 and TRBJ1-2, with TRBD1 identical over 7 bases. Germline CDR1 reads SGDLS; CDR2 reads YYNGEE. V shed 3 bases, J shed 0 bases, and the junction held 5 bases outside the gene matches. This CDR3 spans 15 amino acids. CDR3 in amino acids: CASSGPGTANYGYTF. The CDR3 DNA reads TGTGCCAGCAGCGGACCCGGGACAGCTAACTATGGCTACACCTTC.

This rearrangement joins TRBV6-6 to TRBJ2-2; no clear D. Germline assignment: CDR1 MNHNY and CDR2 SVGAGI (reference sequence). Trimming took 1 base from V and 3 from J, leaving 6 bases between them. CDR3 size: 14 residues. The CDR3: CASSYLEDTGELFF. CDR3 sequence (DNA): TGTGCCAGCAGTTACTTAGAAGACACCGGGGAGCTGTTTTTT.

V usage is TRBV19 and J usage is TRBJ2-7, with 8 bases identical to TRBD1. Per germline, CDR1 LNHDA and CDR2 SQIVND (reference sequence). CDR3 length equals 14 residues. The junction had 8 bases not matched to a gene; V was cut back by 5 bases and J by 5 bases. CDR3 bases: TGTGCCAGTAGTTCGCAGCGGACAGGGAACGAGCAGTACTTC. It is translated as CASSSQRTGNEQYF.

The chain combines TRBV9 with TRBJ2-7; 8 bases align to TRBD1. With 2 bases clipped from V and 2 bases from J, the junction kept 3 bases outside the gene matches. The V gene's germline CDR1 is SGDLS and CDR2 YYNGEE. The CDR3 length is 14 residues. Here the CDR3 DNA reads TGTGCCAGCAGCGTTGGGACAGGAGCCTACGAGCAGTACTTC. Translated: CASSVGTGAYEQYF.

This chain uses TRBV6-5 with TRBJ1-1; no reliable D call. The CDR3 has 13 residues. Germline V CDR1 and CDR2: MNHEY, SVGAGI. The V gene lost 0 bases and the J gene lost 4 bases, with 6 bases spanning the gap. This CDR3 is CASSYSQATEAFF. The CDR3 DNA follows: TGTGCCAGCAGTTACTCACAAGCCACTGAAGCTTTCTTT.

This clone has just one count. This chain joins TRBV27 and TRBJ2-7, with D possibly called TRBD1 or TRBD2 (6 bases each). The CDR3 has 14 amino acids. CDR1 is MNHEY and CDR2 is SMNVEV in the germline V gene (reference sequence). V lost 6 bases and J lost 2, with 14 bases in between. CDR3 sequence (DNA): TGTGCCAGCAGCCTAGGGGGAGGAGCCTACGAGCAGTACTTC. Protein: CASSLGGGAYEQYF.

The sample holds one count of this clone. CDR3 bases: TGCGCCAGCAGCCAAGTAGCGACCCCACAAGAGACCCAGTACTTC. The encoded protein is CASSQVATPQETQYF. The chain joins TRBV4-1 to TRBJ2-5; weak D call: TRBD2 (5 bases). Trimming took off 1 base at V and 2 bases at J, with 11 bases between the two ends. Germline V lookup: CDR1 MGHRA, CDR2 YSYEKL. The CDR3 runs 15 residues.

The genes are TRBV6-1 and TRBJ2-1; weak D call: TRBD1 (5 bases). V dropped 5 bases and J dropped 2 bases, with 13 bases sitting between them. This CDR3 contains 15 residues. Germline CDR1 reads MNHNS; CDR2 reads SASEGT. The CDR3 nucleotides are TGTGCCAGCAGTAAACCCAGGGCCCCCTACAATGAGCAGTTCTTC. It translates to CASSKPRAPYNEQFF.

The rearrangement links TRBV27 to TRBJ2-1; D perhaps matches TRBD2 (5 bases). Trimming took 3 bases from V and 5 from J, leaving 8 bases between them. The CDR3 is 13 residues long. Germline CDR1 reads MNHEY; CDR2 reads SMNVEV (reference sequence). CDR3 amino acids: CASSFGGDNEQFF. The CDR3 DNA reads TGTGCCAGCAGTTTCGGAGGAGACAATGAGCAGTTCTTC.

The V and J genes are TRBV7-9 and TRBJ1-1, with D possibly being TRBD1 (5 bases). This CDR3 has 14 amino acids. Germline lookup yields CDR1 SEHNR and CDR2 FQNEAQ (reference sequence). Trimming took 5 bases from V and 1 from J, leaving 11 bases between them. CDR3 sequence reads: CASSPGGPNTEAFF. Written as DNA, the CDR3 is TGTGCCAGCAGCCCCGGGGGACCGAACACTGAAGCTTTCTTT. The whole variable domain, remainder taken from reference TRBV7-9 and TRBJ1-1, is DTGVSQNPRHKITKRGQNVTFRCDPISEHNRLYWYRQTLGQGPEFLTYFQNEAQLEKSRLLSDRFSAERPKGSFSTLEIQRTEQGDSAMYLCASSPGGPNTEAFFGQGTRLTVV.

In DNA, the CDR3 is TGCGCCAGCAGCCAAGTCGGAGGGGTTGGTGACGAGACCCAGTACTTC. Its protein is CASSQVGGVGDETQYF. V gene TRBV4-1 combines with J gene TRBJ2-5; D is perhaps TRBD2 (6 bases). With 1 base removed from V and 5 bases from J, the gap between germline ends came to 17 bases. Per germline, CDR1 MGHRA and CDR2 YSYEKL. This CDR3 has 16 residues.

CDR3 bases: TGTGCCAGCAGTTTTATAGGGGGGTCGGCGCAGCCCCAGCATTTT. Its translation: CASSFIGGSAQPQHF. This chain connects TRBV27 to TRBJ1-5; tentatively, D is TRBD1 (6 bases). From germline, CDR1 is MNHEY and CDR2 SMNVEV (reference sequence). This CDR3 has 15 amino acids. V lost 3 bases to trimming and J lost 7 bases, with 16 bases between them.

This rearrangement joins TRBV30 to TRBJ1-3, with 7 nucleotides matching TRBD1. Trimming took 0 bases from V and 2 from J; bases not matched to a gene: 1. The CDR3 length is 14 residues. The germline CDR1 and CDR2 sequences are GTSNPN and SVGIG (reference sequence). The CDR3 here is CAWSVGTAGNTIYF. In DNA, the CDR3 is TGTGCCTGGAGTGTAGGGACAGCTGGAAACACCATATATTTT.

This clone was observed a few times. This CDR3 is also generated by other DNA sequences in the sample. V is TRBV11-2 and J is TRBJ1-1; D is uncertain. V lost 0 bases and J lost 1, with 3 bases in between. The CDR3 consists of 13 residues. CDR1 and CDR2 from the germline V gene are SGHAT and FQNNGV. Here the CDR3 reads CASSLDRNTEAFF. CDR3 in DNA: TGTGCCAGCAGCTTAGATCGGAACACTGAAGCTTTCTTT.